This T cell receptor (beta chain) was retrieved from a study of T cell repertoires in cytomegalovirus infection. Study summary: The public TCR beta signatures pointed to both CMV infection and matching HLA type.

Comment on this clonotype: Its antigen is as yet unknown.

In TCRdb, the reads were re-called with MiXCR into one record per CDR3 protein. The table shows about 47,000 distinct CDR3 sequences, with roughly 18% occurring only once. Between the trimmed V and J ends, which lost 1 base and 4 bases, there was a span of 10 bases. The germline V gene encodes CDR1 SGHDN and CDR2 FVKESK. The CDR3 covers 15 residues. The genes are TRBV14 and TRBJ2-2, with a tentative D call TRBD2 (5 bases). The sequence was collected from a human donor in good health (CMV status not recorded). Some clones in this sample may be carry-over from other donors' samples. Sequenced material: CD8+ T cells from cultured PBMCs, taken from culture after CMV antigen stimulation. CDR3 bases: TGTGCCAGCAGCCAAGCCGGACTTTTCACCGGGGAGCTGTTTTTT. Translation: CASSQAGLFTGELFF.